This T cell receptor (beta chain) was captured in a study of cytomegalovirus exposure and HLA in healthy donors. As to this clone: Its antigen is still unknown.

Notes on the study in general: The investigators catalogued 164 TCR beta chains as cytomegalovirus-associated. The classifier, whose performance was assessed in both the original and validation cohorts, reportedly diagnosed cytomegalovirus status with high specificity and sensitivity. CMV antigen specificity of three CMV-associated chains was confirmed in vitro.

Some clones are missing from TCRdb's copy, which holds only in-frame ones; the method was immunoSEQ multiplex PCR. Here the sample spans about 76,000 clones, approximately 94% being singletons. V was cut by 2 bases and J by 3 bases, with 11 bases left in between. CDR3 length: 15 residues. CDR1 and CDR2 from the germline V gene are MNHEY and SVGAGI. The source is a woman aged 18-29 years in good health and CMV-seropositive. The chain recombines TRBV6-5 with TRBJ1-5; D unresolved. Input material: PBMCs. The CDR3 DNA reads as TGTGCCAGCAGTTACAGAGGCGACTCCAATCAGCCCCAGCATTTT. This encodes CASSYRGDSNQPQHF.